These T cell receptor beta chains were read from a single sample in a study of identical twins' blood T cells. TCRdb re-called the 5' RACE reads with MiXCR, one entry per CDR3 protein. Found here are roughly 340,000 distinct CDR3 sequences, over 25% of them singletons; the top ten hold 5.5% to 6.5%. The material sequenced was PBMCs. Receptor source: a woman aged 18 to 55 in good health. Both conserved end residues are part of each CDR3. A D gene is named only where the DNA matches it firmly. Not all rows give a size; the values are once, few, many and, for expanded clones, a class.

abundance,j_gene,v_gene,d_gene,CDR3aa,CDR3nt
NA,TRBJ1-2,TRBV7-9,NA,CASSLTPVSPYGYTF,TGTGCCAGCAGCTTAACCCCAGTCAGTCCCTATGGCTACACCTTC
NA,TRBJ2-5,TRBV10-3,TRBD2,CAISGGGETQYF,TGTGCCATCAGTGGGGGGGGAGAGACCCAGTACTTC
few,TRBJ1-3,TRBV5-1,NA,CASSRDASSGNTIYF,TGCGCCAGCAGCCGGGACGCCAGTTCTGGAAACACCATATATTTT
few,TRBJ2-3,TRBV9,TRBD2,CASSPSGGVPDTQYF,TGTGCCAGCAGCCCTAGCGGGGGGGTACCGGATACGCAGTATTTT
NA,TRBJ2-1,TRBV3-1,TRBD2,CASSQGLAAFF,TGTGCCAGCAGCCAAGGACTAGCGGCGTTCTTC
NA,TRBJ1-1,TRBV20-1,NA,CSAPGDTEVFF,TGCAGTGCTCCAGGGGACACTGAAGTTTTCTTT
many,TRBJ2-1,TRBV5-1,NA,CASSLGSSSTYNEQFF,TGCGCCAGCAGCTTGGGGTCTAGCAGTACATACAATGAGCAGTTCTTC
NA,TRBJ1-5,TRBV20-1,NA,CSANQPQHF,TGCAGTGCGAACCAGCCCCAGCATTTT
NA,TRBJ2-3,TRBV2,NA,CASSEWVHTDTQYF,TGTGCCAGCAGTGAATGGGTCCACACAGATACGCAGTATTTT
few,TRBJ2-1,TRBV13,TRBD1,CASRGTDYNEQFF,TGTGCCAGCAGAGGGACAGACTACAATGAGCAGTTCTTC
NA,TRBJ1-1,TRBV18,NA,CASSPRSGENTEAFF,TGTGCCAGCTCACCACGGTCAGGCGAGAACACTGAAGCTTTCTTT
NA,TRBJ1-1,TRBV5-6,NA,CASSTDSDTEAFF,TGTGCCAGCAGCACTGACTCGGACACTGAAGCTTTCTTT
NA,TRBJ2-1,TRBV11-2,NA,CASSLAFPATSSYNGQFF,TGTGCCAGCAGCTTAGCGTTCCCAGCTACGAGCTCCTACAATGGGCAGTTCTTC
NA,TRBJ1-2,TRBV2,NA,CASSGGTANYGYTF,TGTGCCAGCAGTGGAGGGACCGCAAACTATGGCTACACCTTC
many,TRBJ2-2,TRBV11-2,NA,CASSSTVNTGELFF,TGTGCCAGCAGCTCGACAGTTAACACCGGGGAGCTGTTTTTT
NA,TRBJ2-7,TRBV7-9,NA,CASSPDFYEQYF,TGTGCCAGTAGCCCGGACTTTTACGAGCAGTACTTC
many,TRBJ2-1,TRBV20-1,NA,CSASGDYGEEQFF,TGCAGTGCTAGTGGAGACTACGGGGAGGAGCAGTTCTTC
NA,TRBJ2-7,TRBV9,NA,CASSVEVRSYEQYF,TGTGCCAGCAGCGTAGAGGTTAGATCCTACGAGCAGTACTTC
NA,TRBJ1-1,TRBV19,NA,CASSIGSSGTTEAFF,TGTGCCAGTAGTATAGGATCGAGTGGAACAACTGAAGCTTTCTTT
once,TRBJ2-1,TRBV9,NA,CAGSPRQGGYNEQFF,TGTGCCGGCAGCCCCCGACAGGGAGGATACAATGAGCAGTTCTTC
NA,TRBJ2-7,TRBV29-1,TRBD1,CSVEDLTGGIYEQYF,TGCAGCGTTGAAGACTTGACAGGGGGCATCTACGAGCAGTACTTC
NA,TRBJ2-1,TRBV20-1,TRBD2,CRPGGGSYNEQFF,TGCAGGCCCGGGGGGGGCTCCTACAACGAGCAGTTCTTC
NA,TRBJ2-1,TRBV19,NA,CASSDRIWEQFF,TGTGCCAGTAGTGACAGGATTTGGGAGCAGTTCTTC
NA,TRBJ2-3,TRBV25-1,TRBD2,CASSEYLAGRDTQYF,TGTGCCAGCAGTGAATATCTAGCGGGTCGAGATACGCAGTATTTT
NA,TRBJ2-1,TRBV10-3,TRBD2,CAISDQRDSRNEQFF,TGTGCCATCAGTGACCAGCGGGATAGTAGAAATGAGCAGTTCTTC
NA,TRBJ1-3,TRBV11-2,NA,CASRPGGGNTIYF,TGTGCCAGCAGACCAGGCGGGGGAAACACCATATATTTT